Below are 6 T cell receptor beta chains sequenced from a single sample in a study of blood T cell repertoires in COVID-19. Method: immunoSEQ multiplex PCR; TCRdb's copy keeps in-frame clones and lacks some. Among hundreds of thousands of clones, roughly 88% were seen once, and the ten largest hold 10% to 13%. Sequencing was performed on peripheral blood. All receptors come from a woman between 70 and 85 years old with COVID-19, enrolled during active disease.

The chain carries TRBV5-1 and TRBJ1-5; possibly TRBD1 for D (6 bases). V was shortened by 0 bases and J by 2 bases, with 12 bases between the two germline ends. Germline V gene sequence: CDR1 SGHRS, CDR2 YFSETQ. The CDR3 runs to 16 residues. As DNA, the CDR3 is TGCGCCAGCAGCTTGGATGGGAGACAGGGCAATCAGCCCCAGCATTTT. Translating it yields CASSLDGRQGNQPQHF.

This chain joins TRBV4-1 and TRBJ1-6; D uncertain. CDR1 and CDR2 (germline): MGHRA, YSYEKL. The CDR3 consists of 15 residues. Trimming shortened V by 0 bases and J by 10 bases, and 13 bases separated the two germline ends. The CDR3: CASSQERGRSSPLHF. The CDR3 coding sequence is TGCGCCAGCAGCCAAGAGAGAGGGAGGTCGTCACCCCTCCACTTT.

This chain links TRBV30 with TRBJ1-6; D is perhaps TRBD1 (6 bases). Germline V gives CDR1 GTSNPN, CDR2 SVGIG (reference sequence). The ends were cut back, 6 bases at V and 6 bases at J, with 12 bases in the middle. The CDR3 is 13 amino acids. The CDR3 loop is CACLQGSNSPLHF. Here the CDR3 DNA reads TGTGCCTGCCTACAGGGATCTAATTCACCCCTCCACTTT.

The V gene is TRBV30, the J gene TRBJ2-2, with 9 nucleotides matching TRBD1. The CDR3 has 14 amino acids. The germline V gene has CDR1 GTSNPN and CDR2 SVGIG (reference sequence). The trim removed 4 bases at V and 7 bases at J, leaving 7 bases unmatched. CDR3 bases: TGTGCCTGGATTACCACAGGGGGCTTCGGGGAGCTGTTTTTT. The encoded protein is CAWITTGGFGELFF.

This clone appeared a single time. V usage is TRBV21-1 and J usage is TRBJ2-1; the DNA was not compared with TRBD2, the D call given in the table. TRBV21-1 is recorded as a pseudogene. The length of the CDR3 is 17 residues. Written as DNA, the CDR3 is TGTGCCAGCAGCAAAGCGCCTAGCGGTGACTCCTACAATGAGCAGTTCTTC. This sequence encodes CASSKAPSGDSYNEQFF.

The V and J genes are TRBV30 and TRBJ1-3; 7 bases match TRBD1. Germline lookup yields CDR1 GTSNPN and CDR2 SVGIG (reference sequence). The CDR3 is 14 amino acids. Germline trimming cut 7 bases from V and 1 base from J; bases unmatched to any gene: 7. CDR3 sequence reads: CALEGAPSGNTIYF. As DNA, the CDR3 is TGTGCCTTGGAGGGGGCGCCGTCTGGAAACACCATATATTTT.